The 23 T cell receptor beta chains listed next were all sequenced from one sample in a study of blood T cell repertoires in COVID-19. Using immunoSEQ multiplex PCR, the repertoire was profiled, and TCRdb retains in-frame clones only, with some absent. The sample holds about 150,000 clones, around four fifths seen once. The sample was peripheral blood. The receptors derive from a woman of 80 years or more with acute or convalescent COVID-19.

In this sample, this clone turned up a few times. CDR3 sequence (DNA): TGCGCCAGCAGCATACAAGCGGGAGGGGTCGCAGATACGCAGTATTTT. It encodes CASSIQAGGVADTQYF. The chain couples TRBV5-1 to TRBJ2-3; TRBD2 aligns across 10 bases. This CDR3 has 16 residues. V gave up 4 bases and J gave up 4 bases; unmatched junction bases: 9. Germline CDR1 reads SGHRS; CDR2 reads YFSETQ. Drawing the rest from reference TRBV5-1 and TRBJ2-3, the complete variable domain is KAGVTQTPRYLIKTRGQQVTLSCSPISGHRSVSWYQQTPGQGLQFLFEYFSETQRNKGNFPGRFSGRQFSNSRSEMNVSTLELGDSALYLCASSIQAGGVADTQYFGPGTRLTVL.

The chain recombines TRBV12-3 or TRBV12-4 with TRBJ1-1; D ambiguous. The ends were cut back, 2 bases at V and 11 bases at J, with 9 bases in the middle. The CDR3 covers 11 residues. The DNA for the CDR3 is TGTGCCAGCAGTTTAACGGGTTCGGCTTTCTTT. Amino acid sequence: CASSLTGSAFF.

The rearrangement joins TRBV5-5 to TRBJ1-1, with 8 bases identical to TRBD1. Unmatched junction bases numbered 9, after V lost 3 bases and J lost 5 bases. Germline-derived CDR1 and CDR2 are SGHKS and YYEKEE (reference sequence). This CDR3 is built from 15 residues. The CDR3 loop reads CASSYTTGGKTEAFF. The DNA for the CDR3 is TGTGCCAGCAGCTACACAACAGGGGGGAAAACTGAAGCTTTCTTT.

The chain couples TRBV5-1 to TRBJ2-5; 10 bases map to TRBD1. Germline CDR1 is SGHRS and CDR2 is YFSETQ. The V gene end was trimmed by 0 bases and the J gene end by 4 bases; junction bases not matched to a gene: 0. The CDR3 loop spans 14 amino acids. Written as DNA, the CDR3 is TGCGCCAGCAGCTTGGGGACAGGGGGAGAGACCCAGTACTTC. Protein sequence: CASSLGTGGETQYF.

This chain joins TRBV6-5 and TRBJ2-2; weak D call: TRBD1 (6 bases). CDR1 is MNHEY, CDR2 SVGAGI, per germline. The CDR3 loop spans 14 amino acids. The V end lost 6 bases, the J end lost 4 bases, and 12 bases lay between the germline ends. The CDR3 loop is CASSNREGTGELFF. The CDR3 region has the DNA TGTGCCAGCAGCAACAGGGAAGGCACCGGGGAGCTGTTTTTT.

Here the CDR3 reads CASSQAAGGARTQYF. CDR3 coding DNA: TGTGCCAGCAGCCAAGCGGCGGGGGGGGCCCGGACCCAGTACTTC. The chain couples TRBV7-9 to TRBJ2-5, with TRBD2 matching 9 bases. This CDR3 region has 15 residues. V lost 5 bases to trimming and J lost 7 bases; unmatched junction nucleotides: 11. Germline V gives CDR1 SEHNR, CDR2 FQNEAQ (reference sequence).

The rearrangement links TRBV9 to TRBJ1-5, with TRBD1 identical over 7 bases. This CDR3 spans 20 amino acids. Trimming cost V 0 bases and J 0 bases; bases outside gene matches: 15. Germline V CDR1 and CDR2: SGDLS, YYNGEE. In DNA, the CDR3 is TGTGCCAGCAGCGTAGTGGGGGTAGGGGGCAGCGAGATTAGCAATCAGCCCCAGCATTTT. It specifies CASSVVGVGGSEISNQPQHF.

V and J are TRBV19 and TRBJ1-1; D perhaps matches TRBD1 (6 bases). The germline gives CDR1 LNHDA, CDR2 SQIVND (reference sequence). V was clipped by 10 bases and J by 2 bases, with 14 bases between them. CDR3 length equals 13 residues. In DNA form, the CDR3 reads TGTGCCACAAGTCGACAGGTAAACACTGAAGCTTTCTTT. Translating it yields CATSRQVNTEAFF.

The chain combines TRBV11-1 with TRBJ2-3; 7 nucleotides align to TRBD2. Germline V gene lookup returns CDR1 SGHAT and CDR2 FQDESV (reference sequence). The CDR3 sequence is 16 residues long. V trimming: 5 bases; J trimming: 2 bases; junction bases outside the gene matches: 10. In DNA form, the CDR3 reads TGTGCCAGCAGCCTCGGGACTAACACTTACACAGATACGCAGTATTTT. Protein product: CASSLGTNTYTDTQYF.

V and J are TRBV5-1 and TRBJ1-6; D gene unclear. This CDR3 has 15 residues. Looked up from germline, CDR1 is SGHRS and CDR2 is YFSETQ. V lost 0 bases and J 7 bases, leaving 11 bases between the germline ends. For the CDR3, the DNA is TGCGCCAGCAGCTTGGCCGGGTACAAAAATTCACCCCTCCACTTT. Translation gives CASSLAGYKNSPLHF.

The V and J genes are TRBV4-2 and TRBJ2-7; D is unresolved. Deletions cut 0 bases from V and 10 bases from J, with 16 bases between. The CDR3 runs 14 residues. Germline assignment: CDR1 LGHNA and CDR2 YNFKEQ. DNA of the CDR3: TGTGCCAGCAGCCAAGATAGTGTAGCCCGACGACAGTACTTC. Translation gives CASSQDSVARRQYF.

This chain joins TRBV3-1 (or the pseudogene TRBV3-2) and TRBJ2-7; TRBD1 is a possible D gene (7 bases). This CDR3 region has 14 residues. Germline assignment: CDR1 LGHDT and CDR2 YNNKEL (reference sequence). The V end lost 4 bases, the J end lost 1 base, and 11 bases lay between the germline ends. CDR3 in DNA: TGTGCCAGCAGCCCTCCAGGGGGGTCCTACGAGCAGTACTTC. Translating gives CASSPPGGSYEQYF.

The rearrangement links TRBV10-2 to TRBJ1-1; 7 positions match TRBD1. J was trimmed by 2 bases and V by 6 bases; bases with no gene match: 12. Germline-derived CDR1 and CDR2 are WSHSY and SAAADI. CDR3 length: 16 amino acids. In DNA form, the CDR3 reads TGCGCCAGCAGAAACCAACAGGGGCTAGTTAACACTGAAGCTTTCTTT. This codes for CASRNQQGLVNTEAFF.

This clone was detected only a few times. The rearrangement uses TRBV5-8 and TRBJ1-2; D possibly corresponds to TRBD1 (5 bases). Trimming left V 1 base short and J 6 bases short, with 10 bases between. CDR1 is SGHTS, CDR2 YDEGEE, per germline. The CDR3 has 13 residues. Written as DNA, the CDR3 is TGTGCCAGCAGCTTGCGAGGACACCATGGCTACACCTTC. The encoded protein is CASSLRGHHGYTF.

This chain connects TRBV6-5 to TRBJ2-7; 7 bases are shared with TRBD2. Looked up from germline, CDR1 is MNHEY and CDR2 is SVGAGI. This CDR3 region has 15 residues. V trimming: 6 bases; J trimming: 2 bases; junction bases outside the gene matches: 10. CDR3 nucleotide sequence: TGTGCCAGCAGGCTAGCGGATGGAGCTCCCTACGAGCAGTACTTC. Residues: CASRLADGAPYEQYF.

The chain links TRBV7-2 to TRBJ2-7; the D is unclear. The CDR3 sequence is 16 residues long. The germline CDR1 and CDR2 sequences are SGHTA and FQGNSA. V shed 3 bases and J shed 2 bases, with 17 bases lying between them. The CDR3: CASSLNEPFTAYEQYF. The CDR3, as DNA: TGTGCCAGCAGCTTGAACGAACCTTTCACGGCCTACGAGCAGTACTTC.

The chain combines TRBV6-1 with TRBJ1-1; no definite D call. V shed 1 base and J shed 9 bases, with 6 bases lying between them. Per germline, CDR1 MNHNS and CDR2 SASEGT. The CDR3 length is 11 residues. The CDR3 sequence is CASSEGHQAFF. CDR3 coding DNA: TGTGCCAGCAGTGAAGGACACCAAGCTTTCTTT.

The rearrangement uses TRBV9 and TRBJ2-7; TRBD1 aligns across 11 bases. Germline V gene data show CDR1 as SGDLS and CDR2 as YYNGEE. The trim removed 1 base at V and 2 bases at J, leaving 11 bases unmatched. The CDR3 is made up of 18 amino acids. DNA of the CDR3: TGTGCCAGCAGCGTAAGGGAGCCGGGACAGGGGGTCACCTACGAGCAGTACTTC. The encoded protein is CASSVREPGQGVTYEQYF.

The gene calls are TRBV18 and TRBJ1-1; no clear D gene. Looked up from germline, CDR1 is KGHSH and CDR2 is LQKENI. The CDR3 has 13 amino acids. With 3 bases removed from V and 3 bases from J, the gap between germline ends came to 8 bases. The CDR3 nucleotides read TGTGCCAGCTCACCTTCCACGGACACTGAAGCTTTCTTT. It specifies CASSPSTDTEAFF.

A few counts support this clone. This sequence joins TRBV18 and TRBJ1-2; D perhaps matches TRBD1 (5 bases). CDR1 is KGHSH and CDR2 is LQKENI in the germline V gene. The germline V and J ends were trimmed by 7 bases and 6 bases, with 24 bases remaining between them. The CDR3 is 16 amino acids. In DNA form, the CDR3 reads TGTGCCAGCTGCGTCAGCCGAGGGGACTGGGTAGATGGCTACACCTTC. Its protein product is CASCVSRGDWVDGYTF.

This clone has more than one count but fewer than ten. The chain links TRBV7-3 to TRBJ2-3, with 9 positions matching TRBD2. Germline V lookup: CDR1 SGHTA, CDR2 FQGTGA. The CDR3 covers 16 residues. After removal of 1 base from V and 3 bases from J, the junction contained 5 bases not matched to a gene. The CDR3 loop is CASSLMAGGTTDTQYF. The CDR3, as DNA: TGTGCCAGCAGCTTAATGGCGGGAGGGACTACAGATACGCAGTATTTT.

V usage is TRBV7-3 and J usage is TRBJ2-1; tentative D call: TRBD2 (6 bases). The CDR3 spans 15 residues. Trimming shortened V by 2 bases and J by 8 bases, and 16 bases separated the two germline ends. Looked up from germline, CDR1 is SGHTA and CDR2 is FQGTGA. The CDR3 loop is CASSLETSGWDEQFF. DNA of the CDR3: TGTGCCAGCAGCTTAGAGACTAGTGGGTGGGATGAGCAGTTCTTC.

The chain couples TRBV7-6 to TRBJ2-1, with 9 bases fitting TRBD1. V trimming: 1 base; J trimming: 10 bases; junction bases outside the gene matches: 11. The CDR3 spans 16 residues. Looked up from germline, CDR1 is SGHVS and CDR2 is FNYEAQ. CDR3 amino acids: CASSLEVGDRAGEQFF. CDR3 DNA sequence: TGTGCCAGCAGCTTAGAGGTTGGGGACAGGGCCGGGGAGCAGTTCTTC.